This record covers a single TCR beta chain. Antigen unknown. The data were taken from a study of T cell repertoires in ileal Crohn's disease. Notes on the study in general: Sorted CD8 T cells held more high-frequency clones than CD4.

CDR3 length: 14 residues. Trimming cost V 3 bases and J 2 bases, with 10 bases left between them. Germline CDR1 and CDR2: MNHEY and SMNVEV (reference sequence). The method was immunoSEQ multiplex PCR; TCRdb's version includes in-frame clones alone and lacks a portion of them. The sample lists roughly 4,100 clones, around two thirds occurring once. The specimen was ileal tissue. This TCR came from an adult with Crohn's disease. This sequence joins TRBV27 and TRBJ2-5, with D perhaps TRBD1 (5 bases). In DNA, the CDR3 is TGTGCCAGCAGTTTCCGACAGACTCAAGAGACCCAGTACTTC. This translates into CASSFRQTQETQYF.